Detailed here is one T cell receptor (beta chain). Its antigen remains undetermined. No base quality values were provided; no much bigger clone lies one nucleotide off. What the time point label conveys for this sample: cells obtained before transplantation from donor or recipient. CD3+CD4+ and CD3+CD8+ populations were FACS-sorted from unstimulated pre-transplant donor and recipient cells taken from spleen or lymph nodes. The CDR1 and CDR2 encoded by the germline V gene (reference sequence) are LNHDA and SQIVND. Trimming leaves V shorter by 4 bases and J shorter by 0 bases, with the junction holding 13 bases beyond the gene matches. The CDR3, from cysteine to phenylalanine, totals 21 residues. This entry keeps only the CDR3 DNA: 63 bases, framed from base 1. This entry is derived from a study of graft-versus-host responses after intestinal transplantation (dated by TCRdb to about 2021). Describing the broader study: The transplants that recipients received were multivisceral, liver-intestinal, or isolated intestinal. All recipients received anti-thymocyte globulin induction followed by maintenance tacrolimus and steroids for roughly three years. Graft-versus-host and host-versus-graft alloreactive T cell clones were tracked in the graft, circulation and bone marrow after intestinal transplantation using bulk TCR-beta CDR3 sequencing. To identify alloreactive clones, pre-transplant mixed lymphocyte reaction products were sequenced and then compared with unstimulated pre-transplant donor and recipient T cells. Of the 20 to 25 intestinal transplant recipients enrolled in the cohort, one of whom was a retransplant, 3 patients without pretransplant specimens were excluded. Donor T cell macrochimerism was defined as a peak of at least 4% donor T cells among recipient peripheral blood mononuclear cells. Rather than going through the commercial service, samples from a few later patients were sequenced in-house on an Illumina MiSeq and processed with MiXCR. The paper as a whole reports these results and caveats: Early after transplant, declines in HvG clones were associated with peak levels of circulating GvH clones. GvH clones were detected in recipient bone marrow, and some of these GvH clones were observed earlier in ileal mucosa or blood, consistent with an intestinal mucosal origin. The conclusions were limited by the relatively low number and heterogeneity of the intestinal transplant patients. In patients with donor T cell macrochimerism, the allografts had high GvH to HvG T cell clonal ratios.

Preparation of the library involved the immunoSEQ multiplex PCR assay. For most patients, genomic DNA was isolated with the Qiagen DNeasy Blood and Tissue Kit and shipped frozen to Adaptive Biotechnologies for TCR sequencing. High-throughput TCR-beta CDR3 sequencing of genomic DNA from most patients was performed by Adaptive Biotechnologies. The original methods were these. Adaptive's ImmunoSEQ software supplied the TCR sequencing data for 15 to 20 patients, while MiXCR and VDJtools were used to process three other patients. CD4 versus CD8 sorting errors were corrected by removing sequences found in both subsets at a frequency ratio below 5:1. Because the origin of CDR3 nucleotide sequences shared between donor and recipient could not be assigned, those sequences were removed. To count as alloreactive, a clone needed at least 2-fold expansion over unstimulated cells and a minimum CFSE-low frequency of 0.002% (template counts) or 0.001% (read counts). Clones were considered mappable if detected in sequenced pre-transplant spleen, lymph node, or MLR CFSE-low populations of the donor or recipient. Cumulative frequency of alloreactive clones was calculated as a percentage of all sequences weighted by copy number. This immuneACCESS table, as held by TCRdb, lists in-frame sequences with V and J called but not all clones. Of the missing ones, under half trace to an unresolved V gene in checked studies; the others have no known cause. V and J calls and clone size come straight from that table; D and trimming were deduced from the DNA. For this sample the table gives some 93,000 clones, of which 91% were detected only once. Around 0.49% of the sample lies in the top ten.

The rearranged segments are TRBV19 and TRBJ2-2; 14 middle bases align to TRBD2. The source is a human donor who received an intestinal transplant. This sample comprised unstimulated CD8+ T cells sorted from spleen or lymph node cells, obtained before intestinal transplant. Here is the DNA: TGTGCCAGTAGTACCCGAGGGACTAGCGGGAGCCGTTTCCCGAACACCGGGGAGCTGTTTTTT. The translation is CASSTRGTSGSRFPNTGELFF.